A selection of T cell receptor beta chains follows, all from one sample in a study of OX40 agonist ivuxolimab in advanced cancers. Generated by immunoSEQ multiplex PCR, the TCRdb table keeps only in-frame clones and is missing some. The sample has roughly 40,000 clones, around 84% seen once; the top ten hold approximately 16%. The sequencing used CD4+ or CD8+ T cells sorted from blood, collected in a trial of the OX40 agonist ivuxolimab. These receptor sequences come from an adult with an advanced solid tumor such as melanoma, head and neck, liver or kidney cancer. Both conserved end residues are part of each CDR3.

v_call,j_call,cdr3_aa
TRBV7-9,TRBJ1-1,CASSRNTEAFF
TRBV13,TRBJ2-4,CASTTGLAKNIQYF
TRBV7-9,TRBJ1-1,CASSFHGAFF
TRBV29-1,TRBJ2-5,CSEIGSGGETQYF
TRBV9,TRBJ2-1,CASSSRTSGLYNEQFF
TRBV6-5,TRBJ2-2,CASSLRAGGTGELFF
TRBV28,TRBJ2-1,CASSLEGMIEQFF
TRBV5-6,TRBJ2-3,CASSLGAASTDTQYF
TRBV4-2,TRBJ2-2,CASSQDPSGGAGELFF
TRBV9,TRBJ2-3,CASSFQGSGGLDTQYF
TRBV6-5,TRBJ1-2,CASSYRTGYGYTF
TRBV12-5,TRBJ1-2,CASGDRTNYGYTF
TRBV11-2,TRBJ1-1,CASSLGQGIRNAEAFF
TRBV27,TRBJ2-1,CASTYLGTKASNEQFF
TRBV10-3,TRBJ2-7,CAIRDRETYEQYF
TRBV7-9,TRBJ2-1,CASSFPGTGSYNEQFF
TRBV7-6,TRBJ1-5,CASSLDGPGPQHF
TRBV4-3,TRBJ1-3,CASSQERGSGNTIYF
TRBV5-4,TRBJ1-2,CASSPPHGDTTYGYTF
TRBV11-2,TRBJ1-5,CASSLGGAAQPQHF
TRBV19,TRBJ1-4,CASIGWSEKLFF
TRBV27,TRBJ1-1,CASSIKDRPNTEAFF
TRBV7-3,TRBJ1-5,CASSLVPGIGQPQHF
TRBV29-1,TRBJ1-1,CSVEGGLGTEAFF
TRBV11-2,TRBJ2-7,CASNHLHEQYF
TRBV7-9,TRBJ2-7,CASSGGGRTYEQYF
TRBV30,TRBJ2-7,CAWSVSFVPWSPRYF
TRBV6-6,TRBJ1-4,CASSLGPWLFF
TRBV19,TRBJ1-2,CASSSRDWKTYGYTF
TRBV11-3,TRBJ2-1,CASSLIHNEQFF
TRBV20-1,TRBJ1-2,CSARSYGYTF
TRBV5-6,TRBJ1-2,CASRSGGGTPRGGYTF
TRBV12-5,TRBJ1-5,CASGSGQGGNQPQHF
TRBV7-8,TRBJ1-1,CASSFGGLTEAFF
TRBV12-5,TRBJ2-3,CASGLHMITGTDTQYF
TRBV25-1,TRBJ2-7,CASSDTGGYEQYF
TRBV29-1,TRBJ1-1,CSVEDLKGAQSTEAFF
TRBV6-5,TRBJ1-3,CASSSSGDAPSDF
TRBV7-3,TRBJ2-1,CASSLSLARYNEQFF
TRBV7-3,TRBJ2-1,CASSPGTGVNEQFF
TRBV4-1,TRBJ2-5,CASSKVDRGETQYF
TRBV13,TRBJ1-1,CASSLEVNTEAFF
TRBV25-1,TRBJ2-5,CASSDILETGATQYF
TRBV30,TRBJ2-2,CAWQDGTGELFF
TRBV11-2,TRBJ1-1,CASSPGNTEAFF
TRBV6-1,TRBJ2-1,CASSPGLGNEQFF
TRBV6-4,TRBJ2-1,CASSARGTSGSGGEQFF
TRBV27,TRBJ2-2,CASTPGQGNRRVTGELFF
TRBV7-6,TRBJ1-1,CASSSPLGGMNTEAFF
TRBV30,TRBJ1-2,CAWSPTGALFTF
TRBV6-4,TRBJ1-3,CASSDLQGTGNTIYF
TRBV23-1,TRBJ1-5,CASRGRPYSNQPQHF
TRBV5-6,TRBJ2-6,CASSWGHTGANVLTF
TRBV6-6,TRBJ2-1,CASRTGGPNEQFF
TRBV30,TRBJ1-6,CAWNPNSLYNSPLHF
TRBV4-3,TRBJ1-3,CASSQDGGSGNTIYF
TRBV6-1,TRBJ2-1,CASSDPGGEGSYNEQFF